Sequencing of this T cell receptor beta chain was carried out in a study of cytomegalovirus exposure and HLA in healthy donors. The V end was cut by 5 bases, the J end by 7 bases, with 18 bases between. The V gene's germline CDR1 is SEHNR and CDR2 FQNEAQ (reference sequence). This CDR3 is 14 amino acids long. In the PCR, 60 Vbeta and 13 Jbeta primers were used. Sequencing used immunoSEQ multiplex PCR; TCRdb keeps in-frame clones, though not all of them. The sample contains under 200,000 clones, roughly 85% of which appear only once. The receptor was isolated from a woman aged 25 to 39 in good health and CMV-seropositive. The sample comprised PBMCs. V is TRBV7-9 and J is TRBJ2-7; perhaps TRBD1 as D (5 bases). The CDR3 DNA reads TGTGCCAGCAGCCCGGCGACAGCCTCTTGGGAGCAGTACTTC. This gives the protein CASSPATASWEQYF.